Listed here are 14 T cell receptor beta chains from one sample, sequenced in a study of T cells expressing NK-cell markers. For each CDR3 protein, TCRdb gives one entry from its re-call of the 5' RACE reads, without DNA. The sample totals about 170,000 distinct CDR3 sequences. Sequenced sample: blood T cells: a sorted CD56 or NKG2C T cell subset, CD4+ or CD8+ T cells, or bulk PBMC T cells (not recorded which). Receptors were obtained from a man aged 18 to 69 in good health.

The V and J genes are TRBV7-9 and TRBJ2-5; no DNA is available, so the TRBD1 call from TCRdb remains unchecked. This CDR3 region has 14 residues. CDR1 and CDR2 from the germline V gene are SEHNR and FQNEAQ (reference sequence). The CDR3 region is CASSYTGAGETQYF. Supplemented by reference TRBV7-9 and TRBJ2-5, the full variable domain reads DTGVSQNPRHKITKRGQNVTFRCDPISEHNRLYWYRQTLGQGPEFLTYFQNEAQLEKSRLLSDRFSAERPKGSFSTLEIQRTEQGDSAMYLCASSYTGAGETQYFGPGTRLLVL.

The CDR3 sequence is CASSTREDYSNQPQHF. This chain links TRBV19 with TRBJ1-5; TCRdb names TRBD1, which stays unverified in the absence of DNA. CDR3 size: 16 residues. CDR1 and CDR2 from the germline V gene are LNHDA and SQIVND (reference sequence).

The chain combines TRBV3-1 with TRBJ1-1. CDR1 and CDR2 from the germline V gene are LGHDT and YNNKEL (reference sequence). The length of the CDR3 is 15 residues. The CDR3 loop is CASSQEAMDLTEAFF.

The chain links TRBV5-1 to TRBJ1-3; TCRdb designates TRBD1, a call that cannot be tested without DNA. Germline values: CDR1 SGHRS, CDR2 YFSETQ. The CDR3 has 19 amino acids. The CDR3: CASSSPMGRGYLSGNTIYF.

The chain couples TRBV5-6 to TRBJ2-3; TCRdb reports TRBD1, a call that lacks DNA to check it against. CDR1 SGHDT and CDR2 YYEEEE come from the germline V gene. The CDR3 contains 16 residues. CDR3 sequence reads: CASSDPWQGARDTQYF.

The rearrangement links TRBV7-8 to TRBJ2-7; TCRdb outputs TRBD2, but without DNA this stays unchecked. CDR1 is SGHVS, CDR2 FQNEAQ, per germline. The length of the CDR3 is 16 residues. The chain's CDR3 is CASSLLGGGVDYEQYF.

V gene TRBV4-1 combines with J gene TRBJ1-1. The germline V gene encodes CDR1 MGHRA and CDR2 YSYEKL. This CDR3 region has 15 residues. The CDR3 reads CASSQEPSANTEAFF.

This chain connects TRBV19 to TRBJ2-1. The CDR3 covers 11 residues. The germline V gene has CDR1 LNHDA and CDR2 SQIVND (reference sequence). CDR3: CASSIDYEQFF.

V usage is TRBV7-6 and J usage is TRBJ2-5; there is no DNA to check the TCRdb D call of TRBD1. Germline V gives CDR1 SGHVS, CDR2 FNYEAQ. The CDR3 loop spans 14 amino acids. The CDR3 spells CASSLVGGMETQYF.

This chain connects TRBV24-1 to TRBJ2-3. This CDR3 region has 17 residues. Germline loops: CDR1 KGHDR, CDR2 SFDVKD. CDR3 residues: CATSDFQTGISTDTQYF.

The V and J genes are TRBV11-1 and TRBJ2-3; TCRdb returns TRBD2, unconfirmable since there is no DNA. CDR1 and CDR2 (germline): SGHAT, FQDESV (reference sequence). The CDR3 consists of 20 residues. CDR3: CASSPPVGGSSGGSHEGQYF.

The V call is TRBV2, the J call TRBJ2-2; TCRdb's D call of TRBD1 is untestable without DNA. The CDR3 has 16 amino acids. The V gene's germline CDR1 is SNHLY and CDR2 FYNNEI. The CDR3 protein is CASRGRDSGATGELFF.

The CDR3 protein is CASSFEPGANYGYTF. This rearrangement joins TRBV6-5 to TRBJ1-2; the TCRdb D gene call, TRBD1, has no DNA to confirm it. The germline gives CDR1 MNHEY, CDR2 SVGAGI. The CDR3 is made up of 15 amino acids.

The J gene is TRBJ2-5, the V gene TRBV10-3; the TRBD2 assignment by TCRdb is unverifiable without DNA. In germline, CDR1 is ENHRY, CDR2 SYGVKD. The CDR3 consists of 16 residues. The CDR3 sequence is CAISLTSGLNQETQYF.